The text below deals with one T cell receptor beta chain. The CDR3 length is 15 residues. V dropped 4 bases and J dropped 2 bases, with 12 bases sitting between them. Germline-derived CDR1 and CDR2 are SGHRS and YFSETQ. The data originate from a study of blood T cell repertoires in COVID-19. Study as a whole: Italy, Spain and the United States were the sources of the convalescent and acute COVID-19 samples. Sources were T cells, B-cell-depleted T cells, or PBMCs; the material itself was cDNA or gDNA.

Measured with immunoSEQ multiplex PCR; TCRdb has only the in-frame clones, and not every one. This sample has over 130,000 clones; 82% occur once, and the top ten carry less than 4.5%. This chain links TRBV5-1 with TRBJ2-2; D may be TRBD2 (6 bases). Input material: peripheral blood. The sequence was collected from an elderly woman with acute or convalescent COVID-19. This chain's CDR3 is CASSLSGGNTGELFF. The CDR3, as DNA: TGCGCCAGCAGCCTCTCCGGGGGTAACACCGGGGAGCTGTTTTTT.